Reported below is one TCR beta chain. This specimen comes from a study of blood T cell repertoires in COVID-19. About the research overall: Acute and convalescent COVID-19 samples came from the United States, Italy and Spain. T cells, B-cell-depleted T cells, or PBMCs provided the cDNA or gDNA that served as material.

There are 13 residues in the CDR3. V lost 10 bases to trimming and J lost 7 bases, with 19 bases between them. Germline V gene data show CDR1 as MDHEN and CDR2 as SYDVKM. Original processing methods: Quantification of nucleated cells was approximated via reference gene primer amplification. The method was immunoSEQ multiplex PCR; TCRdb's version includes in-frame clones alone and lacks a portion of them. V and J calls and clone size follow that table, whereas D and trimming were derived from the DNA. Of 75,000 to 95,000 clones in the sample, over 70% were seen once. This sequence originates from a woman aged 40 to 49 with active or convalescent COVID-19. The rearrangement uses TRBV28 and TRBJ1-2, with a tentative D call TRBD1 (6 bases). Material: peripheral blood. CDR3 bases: TGTGCCACTTCATTTCCCCGACAGGTTGGCTACACCTTC. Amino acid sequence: CATSFPRQVGYTF.